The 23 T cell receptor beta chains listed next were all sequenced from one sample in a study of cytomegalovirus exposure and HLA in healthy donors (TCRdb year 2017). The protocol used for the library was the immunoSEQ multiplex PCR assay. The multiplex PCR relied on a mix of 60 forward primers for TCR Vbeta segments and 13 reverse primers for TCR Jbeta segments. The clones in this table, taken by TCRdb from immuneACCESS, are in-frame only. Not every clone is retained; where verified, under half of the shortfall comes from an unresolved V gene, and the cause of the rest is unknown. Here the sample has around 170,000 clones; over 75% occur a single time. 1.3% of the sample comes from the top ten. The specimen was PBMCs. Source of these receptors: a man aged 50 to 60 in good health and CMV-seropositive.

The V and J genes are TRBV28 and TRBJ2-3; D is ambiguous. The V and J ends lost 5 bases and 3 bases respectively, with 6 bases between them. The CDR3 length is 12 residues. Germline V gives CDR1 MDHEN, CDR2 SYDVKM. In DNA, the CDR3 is TGTGCCAGCAGTCCCCCGACAGATACGCAGTATTTT. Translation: CASSPPTDTQYF.

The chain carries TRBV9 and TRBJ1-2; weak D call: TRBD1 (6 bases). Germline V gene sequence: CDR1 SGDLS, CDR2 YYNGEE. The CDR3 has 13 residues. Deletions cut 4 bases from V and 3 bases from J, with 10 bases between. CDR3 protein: CASSRDKDYGYTF. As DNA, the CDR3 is TGTGCCAGCAGCCGGGACAAGGACTATGGCTACACCTTC. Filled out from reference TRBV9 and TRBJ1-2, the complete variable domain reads DSGVTQTPKHLITATGQRVTLRCSPRSGDLSVYWYQQSLDQGLQFLIQYYNGEERAKGNILERFSAQQFPDLHSELNLSSLELGDSALYFCASSRDKDYGYTFGSGTRLTVV.

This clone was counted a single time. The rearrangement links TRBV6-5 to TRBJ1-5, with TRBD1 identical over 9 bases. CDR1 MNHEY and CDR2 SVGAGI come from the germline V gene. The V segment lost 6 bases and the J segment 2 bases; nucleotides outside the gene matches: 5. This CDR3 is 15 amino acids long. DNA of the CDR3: TGTGCCAGCAGCCCGACAGGGGGAGGCAATCAGCCCCAGCATTTT. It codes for CASSPTGGGNQPQHF.

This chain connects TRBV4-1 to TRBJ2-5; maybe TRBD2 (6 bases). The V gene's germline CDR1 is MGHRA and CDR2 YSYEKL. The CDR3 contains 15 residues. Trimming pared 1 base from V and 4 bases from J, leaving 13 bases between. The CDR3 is CASSQAGVDRETQYF. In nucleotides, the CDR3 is TGCGCCAGCAGCCAAGCGGGGGTCGATCGAGAGACCCAGTACTTC.

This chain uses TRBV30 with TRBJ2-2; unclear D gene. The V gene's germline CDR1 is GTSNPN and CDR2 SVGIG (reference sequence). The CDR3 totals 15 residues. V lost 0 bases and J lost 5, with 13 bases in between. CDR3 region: CAWSVRQALTGELFF. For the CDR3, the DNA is TGTGCCTGGAGTGTACGCCAGGCCTTGACCGGGGAGCTGTTTTTT.

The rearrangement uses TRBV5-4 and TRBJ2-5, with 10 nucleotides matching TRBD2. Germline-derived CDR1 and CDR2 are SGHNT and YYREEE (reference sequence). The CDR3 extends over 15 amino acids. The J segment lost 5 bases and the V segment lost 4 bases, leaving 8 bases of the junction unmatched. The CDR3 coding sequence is TGTGCCAGCAGCCTCCCACCGACTAGCGGGGAGACCCAGTACTTC. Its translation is CASSLPPTSGETQYF. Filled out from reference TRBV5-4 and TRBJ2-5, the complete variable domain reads ETGVTQSPTHLIKTRGQQVTLRCSSQSGHNTVSWYQQALGQGPQFIFQYYREEENGRGNFPPRFSGLQFPNYSSELNVNALELDDSALYLCASSLPPTSGETQYFGPGTRLLVL.

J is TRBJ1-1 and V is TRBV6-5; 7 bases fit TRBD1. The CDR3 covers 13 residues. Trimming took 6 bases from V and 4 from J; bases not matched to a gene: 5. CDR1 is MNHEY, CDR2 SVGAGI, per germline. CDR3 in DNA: TGTGCCAGCAGCTCGACAGGGACCACTGAAGCTTTCTTT. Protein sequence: CASSSTGTTEAFF.

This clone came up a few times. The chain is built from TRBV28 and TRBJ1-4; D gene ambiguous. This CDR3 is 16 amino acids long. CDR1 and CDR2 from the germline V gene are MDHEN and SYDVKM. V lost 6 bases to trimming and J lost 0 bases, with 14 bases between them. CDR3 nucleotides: TGTGCCAGCAGACTCTTGAGGTTTGCAACTAATGAAAAACTGTTTTTT. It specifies CASRLLRFATNEKLFF.

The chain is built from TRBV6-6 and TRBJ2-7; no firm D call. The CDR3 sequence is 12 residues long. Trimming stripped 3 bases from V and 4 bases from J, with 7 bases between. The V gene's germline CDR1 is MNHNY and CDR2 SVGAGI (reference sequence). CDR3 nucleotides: TGTGCCAGCAGTTATAGCCTGTACGAGCAGTACTTC. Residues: CASSYSLYEQYF.

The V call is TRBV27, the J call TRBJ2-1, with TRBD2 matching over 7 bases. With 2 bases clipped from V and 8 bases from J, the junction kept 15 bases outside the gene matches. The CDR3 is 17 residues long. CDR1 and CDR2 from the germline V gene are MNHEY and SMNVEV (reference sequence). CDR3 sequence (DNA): TGTGCCAGCAGTTTAAGGCCCCTCCTTGGGACTACCCATGAGCAGTTCTTC. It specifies CASSLRPLLGTTHEQFF.

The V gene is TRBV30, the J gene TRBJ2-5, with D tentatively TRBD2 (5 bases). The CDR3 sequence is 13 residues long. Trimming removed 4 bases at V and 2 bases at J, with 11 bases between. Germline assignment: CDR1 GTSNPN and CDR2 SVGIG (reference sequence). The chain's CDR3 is CAWKVTGQETQYF. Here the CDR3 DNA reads TGTGCCTGGAAGGTCACGGGGCAAGAGACCCAGTACTTC.

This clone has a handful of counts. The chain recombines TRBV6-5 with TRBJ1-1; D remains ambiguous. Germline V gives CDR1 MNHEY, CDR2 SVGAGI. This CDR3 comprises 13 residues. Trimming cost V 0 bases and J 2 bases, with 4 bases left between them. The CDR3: CASSYSSNTEAFF. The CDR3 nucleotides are TGTGCCAGCAGTTACTCGAGTAACACTGAAGCTTTCTTT.

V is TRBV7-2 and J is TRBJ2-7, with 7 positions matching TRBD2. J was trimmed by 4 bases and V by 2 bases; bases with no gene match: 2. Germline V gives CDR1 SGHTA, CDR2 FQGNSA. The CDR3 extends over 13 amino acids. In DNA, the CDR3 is TGTGCCAGCAGCTTACGCGGGGGTTACGAGCAGTACTTC. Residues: CASSLRGGYEQYF.

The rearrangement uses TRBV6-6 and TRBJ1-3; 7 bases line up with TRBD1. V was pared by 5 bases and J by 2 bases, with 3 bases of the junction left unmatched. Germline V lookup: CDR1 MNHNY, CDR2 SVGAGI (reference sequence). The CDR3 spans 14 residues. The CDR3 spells CASSPGTAGNTIYF. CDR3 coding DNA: TGTGCCAGCAGTCCCGGGACAGCTGGAAACACCATATATTTT.

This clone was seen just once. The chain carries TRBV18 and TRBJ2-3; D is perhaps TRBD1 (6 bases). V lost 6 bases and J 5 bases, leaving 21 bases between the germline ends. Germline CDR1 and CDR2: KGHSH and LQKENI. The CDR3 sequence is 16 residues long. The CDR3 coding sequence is TGTGCCAGCTCCCTTTCCGGGACAACATCGGGAGATACGCAGTATTTT. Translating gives CASSLSGTTSGDTQYF.

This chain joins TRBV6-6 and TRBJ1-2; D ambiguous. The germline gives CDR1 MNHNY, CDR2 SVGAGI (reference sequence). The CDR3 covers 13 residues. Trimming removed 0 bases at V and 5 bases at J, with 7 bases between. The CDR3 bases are TGTGCCAGCAGTTACTCGGAACAGTATGGCTACACCTTC. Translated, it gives CASSYSEQYGYTF.

The CDR3 region has the DNA TGTGCCAGCAGCGTAGGTGGCAGGGTAAATGAGCAGTTCTTC. Translation gives CASSVGGRVNEQFF. The V call is TRBV9, the J call TRBJ2-1; TRBD1 is a possible D gene (5 bases). The germline V gene encodes CDR1 SGDLS and CDR2 YYNGEE. This CDR3 is built from 14 residues. V was cut by 0 bases and J by 7 bases, with 11 bases left in between.

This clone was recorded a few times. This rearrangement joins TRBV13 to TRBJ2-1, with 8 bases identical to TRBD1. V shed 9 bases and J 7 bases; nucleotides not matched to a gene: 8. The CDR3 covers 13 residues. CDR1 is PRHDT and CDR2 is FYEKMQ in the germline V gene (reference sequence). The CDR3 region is CASSQGAKNEQFF. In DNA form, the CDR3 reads TGTGCCAGTTCTCAGGGGGCGAAAAATGAGCAGTTCTTC. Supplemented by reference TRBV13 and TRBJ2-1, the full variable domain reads AAGVIQSPRHLIKEKRETATLKCYPIPRHDTVYWYQQGPGQDPQFLISFYEKMQSDKGSIPDRFSAQQFSDYHSELNMSSLELGDSALYFCASSQGAKNEQFFGPGTRLTVL.

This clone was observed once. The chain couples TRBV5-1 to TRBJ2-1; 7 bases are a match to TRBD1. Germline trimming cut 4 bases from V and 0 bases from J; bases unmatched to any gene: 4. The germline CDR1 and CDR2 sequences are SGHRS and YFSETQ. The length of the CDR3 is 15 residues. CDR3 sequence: CASSETGTSYNEQFF. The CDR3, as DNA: TGCGCCAGCAGCGAGACAGGGACCTCCTACAATGAGCAGTTCTTC. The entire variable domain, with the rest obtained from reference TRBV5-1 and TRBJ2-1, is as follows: KAGVTQTPRYLIKTRGQQVTLSCSPISGHRSVSWYQQTPGQGLQFLFEYFSETQRNKGNFPGRFSGRQFSNSRSEMNVSTLELGDSALYLCASSETGTSYNEQFFGPGTRLTVL.

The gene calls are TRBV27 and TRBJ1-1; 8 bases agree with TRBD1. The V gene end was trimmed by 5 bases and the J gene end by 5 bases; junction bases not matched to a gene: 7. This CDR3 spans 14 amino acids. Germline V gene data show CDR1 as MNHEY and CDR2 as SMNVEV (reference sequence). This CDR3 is CASSPIDRGTEAFF. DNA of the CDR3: TGTGCCAGCAGTCCCATCGACAGGGGAACTGAAGCTTTCTTT.

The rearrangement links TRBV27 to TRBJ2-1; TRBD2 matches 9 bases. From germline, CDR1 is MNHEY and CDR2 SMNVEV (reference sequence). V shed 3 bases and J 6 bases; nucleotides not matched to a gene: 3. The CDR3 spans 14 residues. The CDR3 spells CASSFQRGVNEQFF. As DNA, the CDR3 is TGTGCCAGCAGTTTCCAGCGGGGGGTCAATGAGCAGTTCTTC.

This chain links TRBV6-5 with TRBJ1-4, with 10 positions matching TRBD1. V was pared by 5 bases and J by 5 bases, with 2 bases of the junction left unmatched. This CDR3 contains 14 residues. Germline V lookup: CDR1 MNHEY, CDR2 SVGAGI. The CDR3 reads CASSRDRGNEKLFF. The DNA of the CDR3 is TGTGCCAGCAGTCGGGACAGGGGAAATGAAAAACTGTTTTTT.

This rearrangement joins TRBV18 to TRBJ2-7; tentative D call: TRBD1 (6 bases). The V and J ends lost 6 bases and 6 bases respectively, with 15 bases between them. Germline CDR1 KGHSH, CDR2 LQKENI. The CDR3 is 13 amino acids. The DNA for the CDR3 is TGTGCCAGCTCTCTCTACAGGGATGCCGAGCAGTACTTC. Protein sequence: CASSLYRDAEQYF.